The table lists the clone carrying this T cell receptor beta chain with many counts. Antigen: not known. One entry per CDR3 protein results from TCRdb running MiXCR on the 5' RACE reads. The sample lists 45,000 to 75,000 distinct CDR3 sequences, around 6% occurring once. These data belong to a study of early T cells in non-severe SARS-CoV-2 infection. Study context: Sequencing input comprised bulk RNA from unsorted whole blood; chain pairing was not available. The study's findings and limits: Missing private and CD4 specificities, VDJdb matching favored anti-spike CD8 responses.

The CDR3 is 16 residues long. The germline V and J ends were trimmed by 6 bases and 4 bases, with 23 bases remaining between them. The germline CDR1 and CDR2 sequences are DFQATT and SNEGSKA (reference sequence). The sample was whole blood. This TCR was sampled from an adult who was a healthcare worker with PCR-confirmed SARS-CoV-2 infection or an uninfected control (not recorded which). The rearrangement links TRBV20-1 to TRBJ2-3; D may correspond to TRBD1 or TRBD2 (6 bases each). CDR3 residues: CSAGGGQTPGSDTQYF. CDR3 DNA sequence: TGCAGTGCGGGGGGCGGGCAGACCCCTGGGTCAGATACGCAGTATTTT.